This TCR beta chain was observed in a study of naive and memory T cell subsets. General study points: A few larger clonotypes appeared in naive repertoires, especially CD8, possibly memory cells re-expressing CD45RA.

This clonotype has more than one count but fewer than ten. The antigen remains unidentified. Trimming cost V 3 bases and J 2 bases, with 10 bases left between them. Germline CDR1 reads LGHDT; CDR2 reads YNNKEL (reference sequence). This CDR3 region has 14 residues. The beta constant-region primer was an equimolar mix of two oligonucleotides covering TRBC1 and TRBC2. The ligated cDNA underwent four PCR rounds using SP2 and nested alpha and beta constant-region primers. TCRdb called the UMI-ligation and nested PCR reads again in MiXCR, with one record for every CDR3 protein. The profile shows 130,000 to 150,000 distinct CDR3 sequences, approximately 24% of them singletons. Cells stained for CD3, CD4, CD8, CD45RA, CD27 and viability were sorted into four CD45RA/CD27 subsets.

What was sequenced was naive CD4+ T cells from blood. This receptor was identified in a human donor in good health. The V call is TRBV3-1, the J call TRBJ1-2; a possible D gene is TRBD1 (5 bases). Here the CDR3 reads CASSHGGLNYGYTF. The CDR3, as DNA: TGTGCCAGCAGCCACGGGGGACTAAACTATGGCTACACCTTC.